The 29 T cell receptor beta chains below all came from one sample that was sequenced in a study of regulatory T cells in long-lasting Graves disease. This sample's time point: newly diagnosed GD, antithyroid drugs for less than 3 months. PBMCs provided the RNA from which the TCR library was made. Relying on iRepertoire HTBI primers and Arm-PCR of CDR3 regions, the team built TCR beta libraries. TCRdb re-called the multiplex PCR reads with MiXCR, one entry per CDR3 protein. The sample has hundreds of thousands of distinct CDR3 sequences, 15% seen once. This sample also belongs to another study, concerning T cells in Graves' hyperthyroidism and ophthalmopathy.

Sequenced here: peripheral blood mononuclear cells (PBMCs), sampled at new diagnosis, from a patient treated with antithyroid drugs. The receptors were sampled from a woman between 40 and 55 years old with Graves disease.

As concerns this clonotype: With a much larger clone just one base away, this may be a read error. The CDR3 does not close with the conserved phenylalanine or tryptophan, likely indicating a read error. V usage is TRBV24-1 and J usage is TRBJ2-1; 10 bases line up with TRBD2. Germline lookup yields CDR1 KGHDR and CDR2 SFDVKD. V lost 4 bases and J lost 3; bases outside the gene matches: 5. The CDR3 totals 16 residues. CDR3 DNA: TGTGCCACCAGTGACACGACTAGCGGGTTCTACAATGAGCAGTTCCTC. Its protein is CATSDTTSGFYNEQFL.

This clonotype was seen a handful of times. The genes are TRBV20-1 and TRBJ2-3; no definite D call. Per germline, CDR1 DFQATT and CDR2 SNEGSKA (reference sequence). CDR3 length: 12 residues. Trimming removed 3 bases from V and 2 bases from J, with 6 bases in between. The CDR3 region has the DNA TGCAGTGCTAGCGGACCCACAGATACGCAGTATTTT. Amino acids: CSASGPTDTQYF.

This clonotype appeared many times. The chain uses TRBV27 and TRBJ2-5; D unresolved. The CDR3 spans 12 residues. Germline lookup yields CDR1 MNHEY and CDR2 SMNVEV (reference sequence). Trimming took off 5 bases at V and 5 bases at J, with 9 bases between the two ends. CDR3 sequence reads: CASSAPSETQYF. CDR3 in DNA: TGTGCCAGCAGTGCCCCCTCGGAGACCCAGTACTTC.

In this sample, this clonotype turned up a few times. The chain employs TRBV2 and TRBJ1-4; D ambiguous. V was shortened by 8 bases and J by 7 bases, with 17 bases between the two germline ends. CDR3 length: 14 residues. Germline V lookup: CDR1 SNHLY, CDR2 FYNNEI. This chain's CDR3 is CASLGSGRFEKLFF. Written as DNA, the CDR3 is TGTGCCAGCCTCGGTTCCGGGAGATTTGAAAAACTGTTTTTT.

This clonotype occurred many times. The chain uses TRBV5-6 and TRBJ2-7, with D uncertain. The CDR3 has 13 amino acids. V lost 3 bases and J 5 bases, leaving 12 bases between the germline ends. CDR1 is SGHDT, CDR2 YYEEEE, per germline. CDR3 nucleotides: TGTGCCAGCAGCTCCCCCCCCACTGACGAGCAGTACTTC. Translation gives CASSSPPTDEQYF.

The chain combines TRBV7-2 with TRBJ2-1; D unclear. The CDR3 is 15 residues long. With 3 bases removed from V and 3 bases from J, the gap between germline ends came to 12 bases. Looked up from germline, CDR1 is SGHTA and CDR2 is FQGNSA. The CDR3 reads CASSFIRAFYNEQFF. In DNA, the CDR3 is TGTGCCAGCAGCTTTATACGGGCGTTCTACAATGAGCAGTTCTTC.

This chain joins TRBV6-5 and TRBJ2-7; 9 positions agree with TRBD1. The CDR3 length is 15 residues. CDR1 and CDR2 from the germline V gene are MNHEY and SVGAGI. Germline trimming cut 2 bases from V and 2 bases from J; bases unmatched to any gene: 4. The CDR3 bases are TGTGCCAGCAGTTACCAGACAGGGGGAGCCTACGAGCAGTACTTC. Its translation: CASSYQTGGAYEQYF.

Ten or more counts support this clonotype. The chain links TRBV20-1 to TRBJ2-7, with D perhaps matching TRBD1 (5 bases). This CDR3 region has 11 residues. With 6 bases removed from V and 3 bases from J, the gap between germline ends came to 9 bases. Germline CDR1 is DFQATT and CDR2 is SNEGSKA (reference sequence). The CDR3 sequence is CSASDSYEQYF. CDR3 sequence (DNA): TGCAGTGCCTCAGACAGCTACGAGCAGTACTTC.

This chain joins TRBV20-1 and TRBJ1-2; possibly TRBD1 for D (5 bases). Germline-derived CDR1 and CDR2 are DFQATT and SNEGSKA (reference sequence). The CDR3 covers 13 residues. The V end lost 5 bases, the J end lost 5 bases, and 15 bases lay between the germline ends. As DNA, the CDR3 is TGCAGTGCTTACCGGGACGTAGGATATGGCTACACCTTC. It translates to CSAYRDVGYGYTF.

V and J are TRBV19 and TRBJ2-1, with 10 bases lining up with TRBD2. This CDR3 has 16 amino acids. With V trimmed by 3 bases and J by 8 bases, 10 bases remained unmatched. The germline gives CDR1 LNHDA, CDR2 SQIVND (reference sequence). CDR3 residues: CASSMGGLAGVDEQFF. The CDR3 DNA follows: TGTGCCAGTAGTATGGGGGGGCTAGCGGGAGTGGATGAGCAGTTCTTC.

This clonotype was seen only a few times. The chain combines TRBV5-4 with TRBJ1-1; TRBD1 is a possible D gene (6 bases). The germline CDR1 and CDR2 sequences are SGHNT and YYREEE (reference sequence). V lost 4 bases, J lost 4 bases, and 17 bases lay in between. The CDR3 has 15 amino acids. The CDR3 DNA follows: TGTGCCAGCAGCGCGTCGGGGGGCGCCGGCACTGAAGCTTTCTTT. It translates to CASSASGGAGTEAFF.

This clonotype has a count of ten or more. The J gene is TRBJ1-2, the V gene TRBV24-1; 7 bases are a match to TRBD1. Germline trimming cut 3 bases from V and 2 bases from J; bases unmatched to any gene: 5. Germline CDR1 KGHDR, CDR2 SFDVKD. This CDR3 comprises 15 residues. CDR3 sequence: CATSDAGQANYGYTF. In DNA, the CDR3 is TGTGCCACCAGTGATGCTGGACAGGCCAACTATGGCTACACCTTC.

This clonotype has only a few counts. Because the CDR3 is missing its conserved closing phenylalanine or tryptophan, this is likely a read error. V and J are TRBV12-3 or TRBV12-4 and TRBJ2-2; D tentatively fits TRBD1 or TRBD2 (5 bases each). Trimming left V 5 bases short and J 5 bases short, with 15 bases between. The CDR3 is 15 amino acids. The CDR3 loop is CASSGVGTGTGELFL. The CDR3 nucleotides read TGTGCCAGCAGTGGGGTTGGGACGGGTACCGGGGAGCTGTTTCTT.

The V and J genes are TRBV3-1 and TRBJ2-2; D is uncertain. Germline CDR1 is LGHDT and CDR2 is YNNKEL (reference sequence). Trimming took off 5 bases at V and 2 bases at J, with 12 bases between the two ends. The CDR3 loop spans 15 amino acids. The CDR3 protein is CASSSARINTGELFF. CDR3 bases: TGTGCCAGCAGCTCCGCGCGGATTAACACCGGGGAGCTGTTTTTT. Supplemented by reference TRBV3-1 and TRBJ2-2, the full variable domain reads DTAVSQTPKYLVTQMGNDKSIKCEQNLGHDTMYWYKQDSKKFLKIMFSYNNKELIINETVPNRFSPKSPDKAHLNLHINSLELGDSAVYFCASSSARINTGELFFGEGSRLTVL.

The genes are TRBV7-2 and TRBJ2-1, with 8 nucleotides matching TRBD2. Germline CDR1 is SGHTA and CDR2 is FQGNSA. The CDR3 is 15 amino acids. The J segment lost 7 bases and the V segment lost 6 bases, leaving 11 bases of the junction unmatched. CDR3 nucleotide sequence: TGTGCCAGCAGTTCCACGGGACTAGTGCGAAATGAGCAGTTCTTC. Translated: CASSSTGLVRNEQFF.

This clonotype was found many times. V is TRBV28 and J is TRBJ2-1, with 8 bases that match TRBD2. Per germline, CDR1 MDHEN and CDR2 SYDVKM. The CDR3 length is 15 residues. The V gene end was trimmed by 5 bases and the J gene end by 4 bases; junction bases not matched to a gene: 7. The CDR3 sequence: CASSPTSANYNEQFF. As DNA, the CDR3 is TGTGCCAGCAGTCCGACTAGCGCTAATTACAATGAGCAGTTCTTC.

The chain has TRBV5-1 and TRBJ2-2; D remains ambiguous. Germline lookup yields CDR1 SGHRS and CDR2 YFSETQ. CDR3 length equals 13 residues. V lost 7 bases and J lost 6, with 13 bases in between. In DNA, the CDR3 is TGCGCCAGCGGCCCGCGGCTCCCCGGGGAGCTGTTTTTT. Its translation: CASGPRLPGELFF.

The V and J genes are TRBV18 and TRBJ1-1, with 9 bases that match TRBD1. The CDR3 sequence is 14 residues long. Trimming took 3 bases from V and 7 from J; bases not matched to a gene: 6. In germline, CDR1 is KGHSH, CDR2 LQKENI. The CDR3 sequence is CASSPFGQGLEAFF. CDR3 sequence (DNA): TGTGCCAGCTCACCTTTCGGACAGGGGCTTGAAGCTTTCTTT.

Comments on this clonotype: A far larger clone differs by one base, so this is likely a read error. The J gene is TRBJ2-1, the V gene TRBV14; 14 bases match TRBD2. Trimming took 0 bases from V and 10 from J; bases not matched to a gene: 8. Germline CDR1 and CDR2: SGHDN and FVKESK. This CDR3 contains 17 residues. The CDR3 loop is CASSQDRTSGGTYEQFF. The CDR3 bases are TGTGCCAGCAGCCAAGATAGGACTAGCGGGGGGACCTACGAGCAGTTCTTC.

This clonotype was counted between two and nine times. The V and J genes are TRBV9 and TRBJ2-2; 8 bases are a match to TRBD2. J gave up 5 bases and V 7 bases, and 10 bases lay outside the gene matches. Germline V gene sequence: CDR1 SGDLS, CDR2 YYNGEE. The CDR3 loop spans 15 amino acids. The chain's CDR3 is CASAREGLETGELFF. The DNA for the CDR3 is TGTGCCAGCGCGAGGGAGGGACTAGAGACCGGGGAGCTGTTTTTT. The full variable domain, completed using reference TRBV9 and TRBJ2-2, is DSGVTQTPKHLITATGQRVTLRCSPRSGDLSVYWYQQSLDQGLQFLIQYYNGEERAKGNILERFSAQQFPDLHSELNLSSLELGDSALYFCASAREGLETGELFFGEGSRLTVL.

V is TRBV29-1 and J is TRBJ1-2, with TRBD1 matching 10 bases. With V trimmed by 6 bases and J by 4 bases, 2 bases remained unmatched. The CDR3 totals 12 residues. Germline V gene sequence: CDR1 SQVTM, CDR2 ANQGSEA. The CDR3: CSVGDRGYGYTF. CDR3 nucleotides: TGCAGCGTGGGGGACAGGGGCTATGGCTACACCTTC.

This clonotype has only a few counts. J is TRBJ1-1 and V is TRBV28, with D uncertain. V lost 5 bases and J lost 5, with 18 bases in between. CDR3 length: 15 residues. Germline lookup yields CDR1 MDHEN and CDR2 SYDVKM. CDR3 nucleotides: TGTGCCAGCAGTGAAACCCCATACGAGGGAACTGAAGCTTTCTTT. Protein: CASSETPYEGTEAFF.

V is TRBV6-1 and J is TRBJ1-5; D unresolved. The CDR3 spans 14 residues. V gave up 1 base and J gave up 2 bases, with 6 bases separating them. Germline CDR1 and CDR2: MNHNS and SASEGT. The CDR3 spells CASSEGMGNQPQHF. The CDR3 DNA follows: TGTGCCAGCAGTGAAGGTATGGGCAATCAGCCCCAGCATTTT.

This chain links TRBV29-1 with TRBJ2-5; no reliable D call. The germline V gene has CDR1 SQVTM and CDR2 ANQGSEA. The CDR3 runs to 11 residues. Trimming took off 8 bases at V and 1 base at J, with 8 bases between the two ends. CDR3 in amino acids: CSIGIQETQYF. The CDR3 DNA follows: TGCAGCATTGGAATCCAAGAGACCCAGTACTTC.

This sequence joins TRBV14 and TRBJ2-2, with 12 bases that match TRBD1. V lost 1 base, J lost 7 bases, and 4 bases stayed unmatched. The CDR3 totals 16 residues. Per the germline V gene, CDR1 is SGHDN and CDR2 is FVKESK. The CDR3 sequence is CASSQAGTGGIGELFF. The CDR3 DNA sequence: TGTGCCAGCAGCCAAGCCGGGACAGGGGGCATCGGGGAGCTGTTTTTT.

This clonotype has ten or more counts. The chain recombines TRBV9 with TRBJ2-3; no clear D. Trimming took off 7 bases at V and 2 bases at J, with 8 bases between the two ends. The CDR3 contains 12 residues. Germline loops: CDR1 SGDLS, CDR2 YYNGEE. As DNA, the CDR3 is TGTGCCAGCGGCGAGGACACAGATACGCAGTATTTT. Translating it yields CASGEDTDTQYF.

V usage is TRBV29-1 and J usage is TRBJ1-1; D uncertain. The CDR3 contains 15 residues. V was trimmed by 2 bases and J by 4 bases, leaving 17 bases between them. Looked up from germline, CDR1 is SQVTM and CDR2 is ANQGSEA. CDR3 in DNA: TGCAGCGTTGAACCCCTCAGAAGGACGGTCACTGAAGCTTTCTTT. Its protein is CSVEPLRRTVTEAFF.

This clonotype has a count of ten or more. V is TRBV18 and J is TRBJ2-1; 10 positions match TRBD1. The CDR3 runs to 16 residues. The germline V gene has CDR1 KGHSH and CDR2 LQKENI. V was clipped by 0 bases and J by 8 bases; unmatched bases: 7. CDR3 residues: CASSPPVRTGGDEQFF. The CDR3 DNA follows: TGTGCCAGCTCACCACCGGTCAGGACAGGGGGTGATGAGCAGTTCTTC.

The sample holds many counts of this clonotype. This chain links TRBV2 with TRBJ2-7; TRBD1 agrees at 7 bases. V trimming: 6 bases; J trimming: 0 bases; junction bases outside the gene matches: 11. This CDR3 is 16 amino acids long. From germline, CDR1 is SNHLY and CDR2 FYNNEI. The CDR3 region has the DNA TGTGCCAGCAGCCCGGGACAGACAGGGAGCTCCTACGAGCAGTACTTC. Amino acids: CASSPGQTGSSYEQYF.